This entry is about one T cell receptor (beta chain). Sequencing was performed with immunoSEQ multiplex PCR; in TCRdb, only in-frame clones are kept and a portion is missing. This table has about 26,000 clones, 92% appearing once. This entry comes from a study of blood T cell repertoires in COVID-19. Across the whole study: Both acute and convalescent COVID-19 samples were obtained from the United States, Italy and Spain. The cDNA or gDNA used as material had been derived from T cells, B-cell-depleted T cells, or PBMCs.

V lost 4 bases and J 2 bases, leaving 9 bases between the germline ends. The length of the CDR3 is 13 residues. Germline loops: CDR1 SNHLY, CDR2 FYNNEI. This TCR was sampled from a human donor in a cohort sampled during active COVID-19. The specimen sequenced was peripheral blood. The V call is TRBV2, the J call TRBJ2-7, with D possibly matching TRBD2 (5 bases). CDR3 residues: CASSVASPYEQYF. The DNA of the CDR3 is TGTGCCAGCAGTGTGGCTAGCCCCTACGAGCAGTACTTC.